A selection of T cell receptor beta chains follows, all from one sample in a study of cytotoxic CD8 clonotypes in ibrutinib-treated CLL. The protocol was immunoSEQ multiplex PCR, while the TCRdb copy is restricted to in-frame clones and leaves out a portion. The sample has tens of thousands of clones; almost 70% are singletons. The specimen was PBMCs, collected after 12 months of ibrutinib treatment. Every receptor here comes from a human donor with chronic lymphocytic leukemia. Both conserved end residues are part of each CDR3. The order of the fields is V gene, D gene, J gene, clone size, CDR3 DNA, CDR3 protein. The D gene is left open where the match is weak. Clone sizes are given selectively: once, few, many, or a class where the clone is expanded.

>TRBV18|NA|TRBJ2-2|NA
TGTGCCAGCTCACCACCGAGTAGAAGGAACACCGGGGAGCTGTTTTTT
CASSPPSRRNTGELFF
>TRBV28|TRBD1|TRBJ1-2|NA
TGTGCCAGCGGGACCACAGGGGAAGGGGGTTATGGCTACACCTTC
CASGTTGEGGYGYTF
>TRBV7-9|NA|TRBJ2-2|few
TGTGCCAGCAGCTCCGGGGAGCTGTTTTTT
CASSSGELFF
>TRBV11-3|TRBD2|TRBJ2-1|NA
TGTGCCAGCAGCTTAGTTGCTAGCGGGGATGAGCAGTTCTTC
CASSLVASGDEQFF
>TRBV19|NA|TRBJ1-5|NA
TGTGCCAGTAGTTCCGGACACTCAGGCAATCAGCCCCAGCATTTT
CASSSGHSGNQPQHF
>TRBV7-6|NA|TRBJ1-5|NA
TGTGCCAGCAGCTTAGCCGTGGGTCAGCCCCAGCATTTT
CASSLAVGQPQHF
>TRBV11-2|NA|TRBJ2-2|few
TGTGCCAGCAGCTTGGTGACTCAGAACACCGGGGAGCTGTTTTTT
CASSLVTQNTGELFF
>TRBV30|NA|TRBJ1-3|NA
TGTGCCTGGGGGGCGACAGAAACTGGAAACACCATATATTTT
CAWGATETGNTIYF
>TRBV5-4|TRBD1|TRBJ2-7|NA
TGTGCCAGCAGCGTACCGGGACAGAGCTCCTACGAGCAGTACTTC
CASSVPGQSSYEQYF
>TRBV6-5|TRBD1|TRBJ1-5|NA
TGTGCCAGCAGTTCAACAGGGGGTTACAATCAGCCCCAGCATTTT
CASSSTGGYNQPQHF
>TRBV6-6|NA|TRBJ1-5|NA
TGTGCCAGCAGTTTGGGCAGGTTCTGGAATCAGCCCCAGCATTTT
CASSLGRFWNQPQHF
>TRBV28|NA|TRBJ2-3|NA
TGTGCCAGCAGTCCCCAGGGCAGTAAAGGTTCAGATACGCAGTATTTT
CASSPQGSKGSDTQYF
>TRBV19|NA|TRBJ1-2|NA
TGTGCCAGTAGAACCTCGTCGGGGGGGGGTTCCGGCTATGGCTACACCTTC
CASRTSSGGGSGYGYTF
>TRBV7-6|TRBD2|TRBJ2-3|few
TGTGCCAGCAGCCGCTTAGCGGGAGGGCCCTCACCGCAGTATTTT
CASSRLAGGPSPQYF
>TRBV23-1|NA|TRBJ1-5|NA
TGCGCCAGCAGTCAATTGGGGGACACCCATGGTAGCAATCAGCCCCAGCATTTT
CASSQLGDTHGSNQPQHF
>TRBV5-4|NA|TRBJ1-2|few
TGTGCCAGCAGCTCGCTCGAGGGGTATGGCTACACCTTC
CASSSLEGYGYTF
>TRBV2|TRBD1|TRBJ2-3|NA
TGTGCCAGCAGTGCTACAGGGGTGGGCACAGATACGCAGTATTTT
CASSATGVGTDTQYF
>TRBV4-1|TRBD1|TRBJ2-4|NA
TGCGCCAGCAGCCAAGACGGCGCGGGAGGGACAGGGGGTAAAAACATTCAGTACTTC
CASSQDGAGGTGGKNIQYF
>TRBV5-1|TRBD1|TRBJ2-5|NA
TGCGCCAGCAGCTTCGGACAGGGAGGAGAGACCCAGTACTTC
CASSFGQGGETQYF
>TRBV7-2|NA|TRBJ2-3|NA
TGTGCCAGCAGCTTAAACCTAGTCGCAGGGTATGATAGCACAGATACGCAGTATTTT
CASSLNLVAGYDSTDTQYF
>TRBV10-1|NA|TRBJ2-7|NA
TGCGCCAGCCCCGAGTGGCAGAAAAGCTCCTACGAGCAGTACTTC
CASPEWQKSSYEQYF
>TRBV6-5|NA|TRBJ2-7|NA
TGTGCCAGCAGTCTTCTCACTGGCTCCTACGAGCAGTACTTC
CASSLLTGSYEQYF
>TRBV7-8|TRBD1|TRBJ2-7|NA
TGTGCCAGCAGGCCGGGGACAGCGCCCTACGAGCAGTACTTC
CASRPGTAPYEQYF
>TRBV30|NA|TRBJ1-3|once
TGTGCCTGGACATTGGCAGGGGCTGCTGGAAACACCATATATTTT
CAWTLAGAAGNTIYF
>TRBV4-3|TRBD2|TRBJ2-7|NA
TGCGCCAGCAGCCAAGGTCGGACTAGCGGGAGGGCCGGCGAGCAGTACTTC
CASSQGRTSGRAGEQYF
>TRBV6-6|TRBD1|TRBJ1-3|NA
TGTGCCAGCAGCCACGACAGGGGCAACTCTGGAAACACCATATATTTT
CASSHDRGNSGNTIYF
>TRBV4-1|TRBD2|TRBJ2-1|NA
TGCGCCAGCAGCCAAGATTCCCTAGCGGACTACAATGAGCAGTTCTTC
CASSQDSLADYNEQFF
>TRBV11-3|TRBD2|TRBJ2-3|NA
TGTGCCAGCAGCGTAGGGGGGTCGCGGGAGGGCCGAGATACGCAGTATTTT
CASSVGGSREGRDTQYF
>TRBV7-3|TRBD2|TRBJ2-3|NA
TGTGCCAGCAGCTTAAATGGGGGGGCAGATACGCAGTATTTT
CASSLNGGADTQYF
>TRBV30|TRBD1|TRBJ1-1|NA
TGTGCCTGGAAGGGGGCTTGGGACAGCCATTCAGGAATGAACACTGAAGCTTTCTTT
CAWKGAWDSHSGMNTEAFF
>TRBV28|NA|TRBJ2-5|NA
TGTGCCAGCATAGAGTCGGGGAGGACGGATGAGCAGTACTTC
CASIESGRTDEQYF
>TRBV5-4|NA|TRBJ1-2|NA
TGTGCCAGCAGCCCCGACTCTGTCCTAAACCGGGGCTACACCTTC
CASSPDSVLNRGYTF
>TRBV6-1|NA|TRBJ1-1|NA
TGTGCCAGCAGTCACGACAGGCTGAACACTGAAGCTTTCTTT
CASSHDRLNTEAFF
>TRBV11-2|NA|TRBJ2-5|NA
TGTGCCAGCAGCTTAGTGGTCGCAGGGAACAAAGAGACCCAGTACTTC
CASSLVVAGNKETQYF
>TRBV7-2|NA|TRBJ1-1|once
TGTGCCAGCAGACCGACCCGGAACACTGAAGCTTTCTTT
CASRPTRNTEAFF
>TRBV2|NA|TRBJ2-7|NA
TGTGCCAGCAGTGTCTCAAGTGGGTACGAGCAGTACTTC
CASSVSSGYEQYF
>TRBV5-1|NA|TRBJ1-2|few
TGCGCCAGCAGCTTAGGAGACAGAAATGGCTACACCTTC
CASSLGDRNGYTF
>TRBV5-1|NA|TRBJ2-3|NA
TGCGCCAGCAGCTTGAATGTACTACCAGACACGCAGTATTTT
CASSLNVLPDTQYF
>TRBV7-6|TRBD1|TRBJ2-3|NA
TGTGCCAGCAGCTTAGTCAGGGGGGATACGCAGTATTTT
CASSLVRGDTQYF
>TRBV5-6|TRBD1|TRBJ2-7|few
TGTGCCAGCAGCCCACTGTTATGGGACAGGGCCTACGAGCAGTACTTC
CASSPLLWDRAYEQYF
>TRBV11-2|NA|TRBJ2-5|NA
TGTGCCAGCAGTTCCCAAGAGACCCAGTACTTC
CASSSQETQYF
>TRBV28|NA|TRBJ2-7|NA
TGTGCCAGCTTGGGGGCCCTTGGGGCCTACGAGCAGTACTTC
CASLGALGAYEQYF
>TRBV28|NA|TRBJ1-5|NA
TGTGCCAGCAGTACCCCAGGGAAGGACCAGCCCCAGCATTTT
CASSTPGKDQPQHF
>TRBV18|NA|TRBJ2-5|NA
TGTGCCAGCTCACCGGAGTCGGTAGGGGAGACCCAGTACTTC
CASSPESVGETQYF
>TRBV15|TRBD1|TRBJ2-3|NA
TGTGCCACCAGCAGAGGGAGGACAGGGGACATCACAGATACGCAGTATTTT
CATSRGRTGDITDTQYF
>TRBV18|TRBD1|TRBJ2-6|NA
TGTGCCAGCTCACCCAGACAGGGGGTTCAACGGGCCAACGTCCTGACTTTC
CASSPRQGVQRANVLTF
>TRBV9|TRBD2|TRBJ2-7|NA
TGTGCCAGCAGCGTAGGCGGGGGGAGGTTCGAGCAGTACTTC
CASSVGGGRFEQYF
>TRBV2|TRBD1|TRBJ1-1|NA
TGTGCCAGCAAGAGGACAGGGGGGGGCACTGAAGCTTTCTTT
CASKRTGGGTEAFF
>TRBV6-1|TRBD1|TRBJ2-7|NA
TGTGCCAGCAGTGGACAGGGTTGGGAGCAGTACTTC
CASSGQGWEQYF
>TRBV19|NA|TRBJ2-7|once
TGTGCCAGTAGTATAGAATACAGGGCAGCAGGCAACGAGCAGTACTTC
CASSIEYRAAGNEQYF
>TRBV11-2|TRBD2|TRBJ2-1|NA
TGTGCCAGCAGGCGAACTAGCGGGAGGCCGGATGAGCAGTTCTTC
CASRRTSGRPDEQFF
>TRBV7-2|NA|TRBJ1-4|NA
TGTGCCAGCAGCTTAGGTGCAGGGAATAATGAAAAACTGTTTTTT
CASSLGAGNNEKLFF
>TRBV18|TRBD1|TRBJ1-1|NA
TGTGCCAGCCTCCGGGACAGGGGAGTAAACACTGAAGCTTTCTTT
CASLRDRGVNTEAFF
>TRBV6-5|NA|TRBJ1-3|NA
TGTGCCAGCAGTTATGGGTCCTCCTCTGGAAACACCATATATTTT
CASSYGSSSGNTIYF
>TRBV2|NA|TRBJ2-3|few
TGTGCCAGCAGCGGGATCGCAGATACGCAGTATTTT
CASSGIADTQYF
>TRBV25-1|NA|TRBJ1-2|few
TGTGCCAGCAGGCCCAATGGGAACTATGGCTACACCTTC
CASRPNGNYGYTF
>TRBV27|NA|TRBJ1-2|few
TGTGCCAGCAGCGAACAGGGTCGGGGCTACACCTTC
CASSEQGRGYTF